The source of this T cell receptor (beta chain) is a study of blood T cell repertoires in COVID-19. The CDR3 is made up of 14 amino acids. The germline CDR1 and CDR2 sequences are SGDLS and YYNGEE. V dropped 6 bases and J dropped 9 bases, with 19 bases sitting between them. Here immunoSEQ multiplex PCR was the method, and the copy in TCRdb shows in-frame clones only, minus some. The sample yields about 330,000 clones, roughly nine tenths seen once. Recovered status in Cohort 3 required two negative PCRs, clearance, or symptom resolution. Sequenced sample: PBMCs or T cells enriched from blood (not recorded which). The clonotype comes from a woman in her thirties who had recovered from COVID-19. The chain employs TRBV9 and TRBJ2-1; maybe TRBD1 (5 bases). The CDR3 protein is CASTLGQGSSEQFF. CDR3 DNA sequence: TGTGCCAGCACCCTCGGGCAGGGATCGAGTGAGCAGTTCTTC. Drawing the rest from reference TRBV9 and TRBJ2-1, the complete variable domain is DSGVTQTPKHLITATGQRVTLRCSPRSGDLSVYWYQQSLDQGLQFLIQYYNGEERAKGNILERFSAQQFPDLHSELNLSSLELGDSALYFCASTLGQGSSEQFFGPGTRLTVL.